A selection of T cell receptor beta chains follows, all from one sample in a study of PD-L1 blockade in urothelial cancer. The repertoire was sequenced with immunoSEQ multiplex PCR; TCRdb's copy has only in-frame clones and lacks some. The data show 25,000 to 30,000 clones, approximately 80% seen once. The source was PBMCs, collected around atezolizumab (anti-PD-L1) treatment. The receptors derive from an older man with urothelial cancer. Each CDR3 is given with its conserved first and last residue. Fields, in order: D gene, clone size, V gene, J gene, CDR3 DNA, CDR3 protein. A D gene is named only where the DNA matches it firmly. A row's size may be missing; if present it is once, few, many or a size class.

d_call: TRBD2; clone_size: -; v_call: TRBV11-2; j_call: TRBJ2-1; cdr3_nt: TGTGCCAGCAGCTTATCTCTGGACCCCGGGAGGTTGATCAATGAGCAGTTCTTC; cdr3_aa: CASSLSLDPGRLINEQFF
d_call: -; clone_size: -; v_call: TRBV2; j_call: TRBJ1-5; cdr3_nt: TGTGCCAGCAGTGAGCCAGCGCCTAATCAGCCCCAGCATTTT; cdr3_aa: CASSEPAPNQPQHF
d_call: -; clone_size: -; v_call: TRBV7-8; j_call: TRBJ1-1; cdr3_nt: TGTGCCAGCAGCTCATTTGTGAACACTGAAGCTTTCTTT; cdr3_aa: CASSSFVNTEAFF
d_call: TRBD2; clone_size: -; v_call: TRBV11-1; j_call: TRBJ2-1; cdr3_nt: TGTGCCAGCAGCCTCCGGACTAGCGGGCAAAATGAGCAGTTCTTC; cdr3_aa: CASSLRTSGQNEQFF
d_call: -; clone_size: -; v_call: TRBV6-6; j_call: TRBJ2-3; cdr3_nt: TGTGCCAGCACCCCCTCCCCAGATACGCAGTATTTT; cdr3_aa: CASTPSPDTQYF
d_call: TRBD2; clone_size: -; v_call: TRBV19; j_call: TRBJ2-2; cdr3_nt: TGTGCCAGTAGTATTTCTAGCGGGCTGAACACCGGGGAGCTGTTTTTT; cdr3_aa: CASSISSGLNTGELFF
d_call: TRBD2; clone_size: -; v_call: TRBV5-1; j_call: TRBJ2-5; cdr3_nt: TGCGCCAGCAGCTCCTGGGGAGGACTAGCGAAAGAGACCCAGTACTTC; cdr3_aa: CASSSWGGLAKETQYF
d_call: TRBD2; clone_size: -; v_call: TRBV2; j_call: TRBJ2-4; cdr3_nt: TGTGCCAGCAGTGAAGCAAGGTGGGCTAGCGGGAGAAACATTCAGTACTTC; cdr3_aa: CASSEARWASGRNIQYF
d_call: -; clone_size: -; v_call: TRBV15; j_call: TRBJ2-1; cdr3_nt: TGTGCCACCAGCAGAGCGGGACTGAATAACAATGAGCAGTTCTTC; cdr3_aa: CATSRAGLNNNEQFF
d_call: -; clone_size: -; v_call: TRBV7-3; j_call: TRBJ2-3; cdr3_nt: TGTGCCAGCAGCTCACAGGGTTGGTTAGATACGCAGTATTTT; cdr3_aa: CASSSQGWLDTQYF
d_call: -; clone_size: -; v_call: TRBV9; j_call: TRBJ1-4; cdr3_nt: TGTGCCAGCAGCGTAGGCAGGACAACTAATGAAAAACTGTTTTTT; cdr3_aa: CASSVGRTTNEKLFF
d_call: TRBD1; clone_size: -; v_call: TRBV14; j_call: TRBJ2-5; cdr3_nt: TGTGCCAGCAGCCGACGTAGGGACAGGGGTTGGGAGACCCAGTACTTC; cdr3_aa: CASSRRRDRGWETQYF
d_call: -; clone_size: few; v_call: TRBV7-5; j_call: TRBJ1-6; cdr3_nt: TGTGTCAGAAGCTTAGTCAGGGGTAGCCCTTCGGGGTCACCCCTCCACTTT; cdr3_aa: CVRSLVRGSPSGSPLHF
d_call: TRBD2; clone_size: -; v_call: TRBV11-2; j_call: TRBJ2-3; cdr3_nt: TGTGCCAGCAGCTTAGAGGGGGGGGGATATACGCAGTATTTT; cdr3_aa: CASSLEGGGYTQYF
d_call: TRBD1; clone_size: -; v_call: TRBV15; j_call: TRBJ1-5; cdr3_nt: TGTGCCACCAGCAGAGATTTGGGGACAGGGATTCAGCCCCAGCATTTT; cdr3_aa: CATSRDLGTGIQPQHF
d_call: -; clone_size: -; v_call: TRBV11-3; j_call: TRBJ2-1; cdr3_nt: TGTGCCAGCAGCTACCTCCCTTACGGGGACTCCTACAATGAGCAGTTCTTC; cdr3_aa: CASSYLPYGDSYNEQFF
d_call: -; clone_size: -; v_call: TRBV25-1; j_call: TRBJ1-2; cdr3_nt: TGTGCCAGCACCCCACCCGGCGGGGCAGGAACCTATGGCTACACCTTC; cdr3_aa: CASTPPGGAGTYGYTF
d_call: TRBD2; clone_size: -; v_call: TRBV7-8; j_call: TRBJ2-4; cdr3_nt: TGTGCCAGCAGCGCAGCGGGGGGCAAAAACATTCAGTACTTC; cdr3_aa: CASSAAGGKNIQYF
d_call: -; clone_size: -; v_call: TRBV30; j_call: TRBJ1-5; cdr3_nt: TGTGCCTGGAGTACCCAGGGTAGAGTCGGCAATCAGCCCCAGCATTTT; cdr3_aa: CAWSTQGRVGNQPQHF
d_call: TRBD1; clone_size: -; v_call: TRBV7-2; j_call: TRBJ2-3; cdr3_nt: TGTGCCAGCAGCTTAGGGACAGGGAGCACCCACACAGATACGCAGTATTTT; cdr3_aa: CASSLGTGSTHTDTQYF
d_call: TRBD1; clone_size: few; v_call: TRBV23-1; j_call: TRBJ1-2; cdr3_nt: TGCGCCAGCAGTCAATCGAGACGGGACAGGGGGGAAGCGGACTATGGCTACACCTTC; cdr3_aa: CASSQSRRDRGEADYGYTF
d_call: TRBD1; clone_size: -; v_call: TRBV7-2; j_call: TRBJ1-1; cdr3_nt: TGTGCCAGCAAGACAGGGCTGAACACTGAAGCTTTCTTT; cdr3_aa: CASKTGLNTEAFF
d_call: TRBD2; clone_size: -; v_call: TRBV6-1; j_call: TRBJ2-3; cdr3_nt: TGTGCCAGCAGACGGGCGGGGGGAAGCACAGATACGCAGTATTTT; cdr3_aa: CASRRAGGSTDTQYF
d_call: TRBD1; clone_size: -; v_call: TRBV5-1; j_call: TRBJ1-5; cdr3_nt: TGCGCCAGCAGCCCGGGACAGAGAAATCAGCCCCAGCATTTT; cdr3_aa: CASSPGQRNQPQHF
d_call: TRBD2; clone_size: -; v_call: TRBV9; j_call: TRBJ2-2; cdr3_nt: TGTGCCAGCAGCGGGCTAGCGGGAGGGGCCACCGGGGAGCTGTTTTTT; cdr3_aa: CASSGLAGGATGELFF
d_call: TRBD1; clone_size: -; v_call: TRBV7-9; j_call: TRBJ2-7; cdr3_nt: TGTGCCAGCAGCCGGACAGGCGGTGGCCACGAGCAGTACTTC; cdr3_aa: CASSRTGGGHEQYF
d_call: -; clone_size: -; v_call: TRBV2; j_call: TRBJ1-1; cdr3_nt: TGTGCCAGCAGTCCTACAGGGCGTACTGAAGCTTTCTTT; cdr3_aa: CASSPTGRTEAFF
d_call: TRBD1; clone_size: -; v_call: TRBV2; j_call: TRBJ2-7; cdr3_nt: TGTGCCAGCAGTGAATGGACAGGGTCCGAGCAGTACTTC; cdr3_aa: CASSEWTGSEQYF
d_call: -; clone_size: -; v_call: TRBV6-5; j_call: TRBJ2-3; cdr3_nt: TGTGCCAGCAGTTACTCGAGGACTGCCACAGATACGCAGTATTTT; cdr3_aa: CASSYSRTATDTQYF
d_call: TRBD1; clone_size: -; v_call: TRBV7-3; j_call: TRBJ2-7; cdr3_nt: TGTGCCAGCAGCTTAGACAGGGGGTTCTACGAGCAGTACTTC; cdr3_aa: CASSLDRGFYEQYF
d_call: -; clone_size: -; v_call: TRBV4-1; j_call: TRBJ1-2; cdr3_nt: TGCGCCAGCAGCCCAGGGTTAGGCTACACCTTC; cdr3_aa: CASSPGLGYTF
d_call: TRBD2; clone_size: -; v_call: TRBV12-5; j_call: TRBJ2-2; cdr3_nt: TGTGCTAGTGGTCCTCCGGGAGGGAACACCGGGGAGCTGTTTTTT; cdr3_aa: CASGPPGGNTGELFF
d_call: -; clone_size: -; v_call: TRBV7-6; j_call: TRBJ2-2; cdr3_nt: TGTGCCAGCAGCTTAGGAGCCGGGGGGAACACCGGGGAGCTGTTTTTT; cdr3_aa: CASSLGAGGNTGELFF
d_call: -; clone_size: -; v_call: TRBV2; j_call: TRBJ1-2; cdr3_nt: TGTGCCAGCACCGACAGCTCCTATGGCTACACCTTC; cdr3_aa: CASTDSSYGYTF
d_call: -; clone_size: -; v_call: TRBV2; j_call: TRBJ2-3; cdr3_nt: TGTGCCAGCAGTCGTGGAAGACAGAACACAGATACGCAGTATTTT; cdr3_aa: CASSRGRQNTDTQYF
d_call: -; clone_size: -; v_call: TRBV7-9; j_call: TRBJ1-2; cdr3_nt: TGTGCCAGCAGCTTAGCGGACATAAACTATGGCTACACCTTC; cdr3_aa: CASSLADINYGYTF
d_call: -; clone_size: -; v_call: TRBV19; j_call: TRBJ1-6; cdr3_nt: TGTGCCAGCGGGACATTAGATTCACCCCTCCACTTT; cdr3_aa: CASGTLDSPLHF
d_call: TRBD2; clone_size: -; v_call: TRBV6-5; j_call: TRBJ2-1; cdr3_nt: TGTGCCAGCAGTTTGTATAGCGGGGGAAATGAGCAGTTCTTC; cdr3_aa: CASSLYSGGNEQFF
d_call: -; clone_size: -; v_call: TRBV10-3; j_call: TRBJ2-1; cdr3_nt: TGTGCCATCAGTGAGCCCCGACAACCCAATGAGCAGTTCTTC; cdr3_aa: CAISEPRQPNEQFF
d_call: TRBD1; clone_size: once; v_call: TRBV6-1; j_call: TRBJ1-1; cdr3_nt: TGTGCCAGCAGTGACGACAGGGGGAACACTGAAGCTTTCTTT; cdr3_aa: CASSDDRGNTEAFF
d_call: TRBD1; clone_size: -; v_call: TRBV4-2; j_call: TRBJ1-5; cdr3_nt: TGTGCCAGCAGCCCACTAGTGGACAGGGAACAGCCCCAGCATTTT; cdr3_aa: CASSPLVDREQPQHF
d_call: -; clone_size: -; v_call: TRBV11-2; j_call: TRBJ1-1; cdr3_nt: TGTGCCAGCAGCTCTTTGGGGGGAAACACTGAAGCTTTCTTT; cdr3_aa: CASSSLGGNTEAFF
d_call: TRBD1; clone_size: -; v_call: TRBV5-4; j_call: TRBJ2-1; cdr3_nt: TGTGCCAGCAGCTCCGGGACAGGAGCCTACAATGAGCAGTTCTTC; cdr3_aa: CASSSGTGAYNEQFF
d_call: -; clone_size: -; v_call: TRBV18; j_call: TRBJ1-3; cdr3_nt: TGTGCCAGCTCGGAGGGTCTTCGCTCTGGAAACACCATATATTTT; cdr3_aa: CASSEGLRSGNTIYF
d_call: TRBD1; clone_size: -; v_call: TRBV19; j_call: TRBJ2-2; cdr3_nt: TGTGCCAGTAGGCCGCCGGGACAGGGGTTGAGCGGGGAGCTGTTTTTT; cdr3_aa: CASRPPGQGLSGELFF
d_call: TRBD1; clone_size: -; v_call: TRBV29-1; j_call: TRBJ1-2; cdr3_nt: TGCAGCGTTGATGGGGACAGGGGGTTTAACTATGGCTACACCTTC; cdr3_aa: CSVDGDRGFNYGYTF
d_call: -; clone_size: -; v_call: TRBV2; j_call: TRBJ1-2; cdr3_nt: TGTGCCAGCAGTGTGCGACTCATAAACTATGGCTACACCTTC; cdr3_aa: CASSVRLINYGYTF
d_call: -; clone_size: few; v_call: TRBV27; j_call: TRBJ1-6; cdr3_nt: TGTGCCAGCAGTTTAAGGGGCGAAAATAATTCACCCCTCCACTTT; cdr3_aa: CASSLRGENNSPLHF
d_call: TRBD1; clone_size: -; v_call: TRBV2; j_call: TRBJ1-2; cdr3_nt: TGTGCCAGCAGTTGGACAGGGGCCGGGAATGGCTACACCTTC; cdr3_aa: CASSWTGAGNGYTF
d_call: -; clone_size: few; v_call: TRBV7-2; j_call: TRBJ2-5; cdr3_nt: TGTGCCAGCAGCTTTCTAGAGACCCAGTACTTC; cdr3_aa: CASSFLETQYF
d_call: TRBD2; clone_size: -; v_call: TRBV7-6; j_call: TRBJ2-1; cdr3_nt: TGTGCCAGCAGCTTTCTTGCGGGGGAGGTTGCTATCAGTGAGCAGTTCTTC; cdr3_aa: CASSFLAGEVAISEQFF
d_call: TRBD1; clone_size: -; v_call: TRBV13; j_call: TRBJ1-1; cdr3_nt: TGTGCCAGCAGCCCCAGACAGGGAAACACTGAAGCTTTCTTT; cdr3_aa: CASSPRQGNTEAFF
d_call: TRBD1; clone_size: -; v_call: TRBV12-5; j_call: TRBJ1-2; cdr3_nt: TGTGCTAGTGGTCAACTGGAGGGGGCAGGCTATGGCTACACCTTC; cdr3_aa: CASGQLEGAGYGYTF
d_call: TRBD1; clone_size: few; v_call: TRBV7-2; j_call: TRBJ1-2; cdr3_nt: TGTGCCAGCAGCTTAGCAACGAGCAGGGGGTATGGCTACACCTTC; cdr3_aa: CASSLATSRGYGYTF
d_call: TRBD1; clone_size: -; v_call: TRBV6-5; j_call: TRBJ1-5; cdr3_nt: TGTGCCAGCAGAGGACAGGGCAATCAGCCCCAGCATTTT; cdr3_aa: CASRGQGNQPQHF
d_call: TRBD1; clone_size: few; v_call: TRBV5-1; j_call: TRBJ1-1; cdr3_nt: TGCGCCAGCAACACAGGGACAGGGGGCACTGAAGCTTTCTTT; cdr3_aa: CASNTGTGGTEAFF
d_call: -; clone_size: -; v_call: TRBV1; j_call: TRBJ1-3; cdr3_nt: TGCACCAGCAGCCAAGATGTTTTCCGTTGCTCTGGAAACACCATATATTTT; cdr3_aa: CTSSQDVFRCSGNTIYF
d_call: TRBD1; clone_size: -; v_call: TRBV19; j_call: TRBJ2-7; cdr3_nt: TGTGCCAGTAGTAACAGACAGGGGACCCACGAGCAGTACTTC; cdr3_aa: CASSNRQGTHEQYF
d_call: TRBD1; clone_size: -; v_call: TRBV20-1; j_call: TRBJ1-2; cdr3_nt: TGCAGTGCTAGCGACAGGGCTGGCTACACCTTC; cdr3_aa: CSASDRAGYTF